This T cell receptor beta chain originates from a study of cytomegalovirus exposure and HLA in healthy donors. Notes on the study in general: Common viral pathogens seemed to be connected with several of the most significant clusters, according to a later analysis.

Germline values: CDR1 LNHDA, CDR2 SQIVND (reference sequence). Trimming shortened V by 5 bases and J by 0 bases, and 12 bases separated the two germline ends. The CDR3 sequence is 15 residues long. Amplification used 60 Vbeta primers and 13 Jbeta primers. Some clones are missing from TCRdb's copy, which holds only in-frame ones; the method was immunoSEQ multiplex PCR. The table has 100,000 to 150,000 clones, about three quarters seen once. On this clone itself: The antigen remains undetermined.

The chain combines TRBV19 with TRBJ2-3, with D perhaps matching TRBD2 (6 bases). The receptor was derived from a man aged 50 to 60 in good health and CMV-seronegative. The source material was PBMCs. The CDR3 region is CASSSGDPSTDTQYF. The CDR3 DNA follows: TGTGCCAGTAGTTCGGGGGATCCAAGCACAGATACGCAGTATTTT. The variable domain in full, completed from reference TRBV19 and TRBJ2-3, reads DGGITQSPKYLFRKEGQNVTLSCEQNLNHDAMYWYRQDPGQGLRLIYYSQIVNDFQKGDIAEGYSVSREKKESFPLTVTSAQKNPTAFYLCASSSGDPSTDTQYFGPGTRLTVL.